This T cell receptor beta chain was identified during a study of vaccination and CD4 T cells after COVID-19. Study background: Every participant was given two doses of BNT162b2 or mRNA-1273 vaccine.

Cultured CD4+ T-cell DNA underwent Oncomine TCR Beta short-read sequencing. TCRdb itself ran the PCR reads through MiXCR, one entry per CDR3 protein. The data hold about 19,000 distinct CDR3 sequences, with around 23% observed a single time. Treatment described: approximately 9-day PBMC culture with coronavirus spike peptide pools or control peptides (ViraFEST assay). A word on this clonotype: No antigen is known for it.

This CDR3 contains 15 residues. V was clipped by 9 bases and J by 5 bases, with 22 bases between them. Germline V gives CDR1 MDHEN, CDR2 SYDVKM. The chain joins TRBV28 to TRBJ1-1, with D uncertain. The receptor was isolated from a human donor with COVID-19. What was sequenced was cultured CD4+ T cells from blood. CDR3 amino acids: CASRTRSFLRTEAFF. The CDR3 DNA sequence: TGTGCCAGTCGGACTCGATCGTTCTTACGGACTGAAGCTTTCTTT.